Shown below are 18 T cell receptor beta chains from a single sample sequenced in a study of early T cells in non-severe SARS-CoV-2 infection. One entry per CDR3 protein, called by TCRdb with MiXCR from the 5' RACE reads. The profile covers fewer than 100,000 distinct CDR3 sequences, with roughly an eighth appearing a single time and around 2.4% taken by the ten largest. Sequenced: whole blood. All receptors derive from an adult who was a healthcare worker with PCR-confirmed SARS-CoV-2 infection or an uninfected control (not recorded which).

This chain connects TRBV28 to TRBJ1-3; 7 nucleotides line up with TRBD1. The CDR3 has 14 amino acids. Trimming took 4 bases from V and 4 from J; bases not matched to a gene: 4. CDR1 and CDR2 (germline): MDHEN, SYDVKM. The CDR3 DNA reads TGTGCCAGCAGTTCCCCGGGACAGGGAAACACCATATATTTT. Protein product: CASSSPGQGNTIYF.

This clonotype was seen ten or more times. The CDR3 DNA sequence: TGTGCCAGCAGACGGGAATCGAACACCGGGGAGCTGTTTTTT. Translation gives CASRRESNTGELFF. This sequence joins TRBV18 and TRBJ2-2; D is possibly TRBD2 (5 bases). The CDR3 consists of 14 residues. Trimming stripped 8 bases from V and 0 bases from J, with 10 bases between. Germline CDR1 is KGHSH and CDR2 is LQKENI.

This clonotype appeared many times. DNA for the CDR3: TGTGCCAGCAGTCGATTACATGCCGGGGACACTGAAGCTTTCTTT. Its translation: CASSRLHAGDTEAFF. The chain is built from TRBV12-3 or TRBV12-4 and TRBJ1-1; D gene ambiguous. V dropped 5 bases and J dropped 3 bases, with 16 bases sitting between them. This CDR3 comprises 15 residues.

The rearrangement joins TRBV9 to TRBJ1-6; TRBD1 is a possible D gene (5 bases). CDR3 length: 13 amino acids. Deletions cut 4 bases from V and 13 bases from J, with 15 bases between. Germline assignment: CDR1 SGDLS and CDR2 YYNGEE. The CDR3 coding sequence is TGTGCCAGCAGCCCAGGAGAGGGGAGGCCCCTCCACTTT. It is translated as CASSPGEGRPLHF. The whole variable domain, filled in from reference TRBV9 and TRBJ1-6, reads DSGVTQTPKHLITATGQRVTLRCSPRSGDLSVYWYQQSLDQGLQFLIQYYNGEERAKGNILERFSAQQFPDLHSELNLSSLELGDSALYFCASSPGEGRPLHFGNGTRLTVT.

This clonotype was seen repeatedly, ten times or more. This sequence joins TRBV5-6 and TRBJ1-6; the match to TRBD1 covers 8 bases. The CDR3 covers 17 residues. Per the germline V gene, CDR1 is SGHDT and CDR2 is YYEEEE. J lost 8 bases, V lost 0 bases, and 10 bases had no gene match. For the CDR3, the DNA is TGTGCCAGCAGCTTGGCCATTTCGGACAGGGTGCATTCACCCCTCCACTTT. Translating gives CASSLAISDRVHSPLHF.

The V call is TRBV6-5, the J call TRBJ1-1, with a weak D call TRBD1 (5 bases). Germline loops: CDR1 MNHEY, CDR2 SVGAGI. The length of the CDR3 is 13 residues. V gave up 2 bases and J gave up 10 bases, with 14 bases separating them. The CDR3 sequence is CASSYVGELAAFF. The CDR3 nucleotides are TGTGCCAGCAGTTACGTGGGGGAATTGGCAGCTTTCTTT.

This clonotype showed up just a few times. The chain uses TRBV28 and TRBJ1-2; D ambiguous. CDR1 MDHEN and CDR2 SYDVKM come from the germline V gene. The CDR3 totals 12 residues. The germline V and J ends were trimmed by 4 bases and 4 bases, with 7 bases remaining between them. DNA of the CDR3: TGTGCCAGCAGTTCACGGGGCTATGGCTACACCTTC. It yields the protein CASSSRGYGYTF.

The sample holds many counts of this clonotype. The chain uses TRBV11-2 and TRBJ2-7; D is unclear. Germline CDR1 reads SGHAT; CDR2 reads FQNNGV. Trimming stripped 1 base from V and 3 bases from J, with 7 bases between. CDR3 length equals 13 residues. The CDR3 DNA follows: TGTGCCAGCAGCTTAGTCCCCGACTACGAGCAGTACTTC. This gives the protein CASSLVPDYEQYF. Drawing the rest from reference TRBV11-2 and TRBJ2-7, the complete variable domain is EAGVAQSPRYKIIEKRQSVAFWCNPISGHATLYWYQQILGQGPKLLIQFQNNGVVDDSQLPKDRFSAERLKGVDSTLKIQPAKLEDSAVYLCASSLVPDYEQYFGPGTRLTVT.

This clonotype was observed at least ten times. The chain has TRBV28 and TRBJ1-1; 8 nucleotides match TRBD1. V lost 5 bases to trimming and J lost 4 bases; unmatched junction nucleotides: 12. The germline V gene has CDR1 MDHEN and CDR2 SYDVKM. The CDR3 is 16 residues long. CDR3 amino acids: CASSPSGTGQGTEAFF. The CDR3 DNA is TGTGCCAGCAGTCCCTCCGGGACAGGTCAAGGCACTGAAGCTTTCTTT.

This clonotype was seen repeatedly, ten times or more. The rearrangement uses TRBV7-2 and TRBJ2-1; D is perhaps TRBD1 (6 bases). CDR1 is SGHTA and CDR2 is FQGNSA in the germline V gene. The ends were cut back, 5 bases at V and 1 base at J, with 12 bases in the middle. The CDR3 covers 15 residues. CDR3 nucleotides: TGTGCCAGCAGCGCCGGGACACCTTCCTACAATGAGCAGTTCTTC. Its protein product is CASSAGTPSYNEQFF.

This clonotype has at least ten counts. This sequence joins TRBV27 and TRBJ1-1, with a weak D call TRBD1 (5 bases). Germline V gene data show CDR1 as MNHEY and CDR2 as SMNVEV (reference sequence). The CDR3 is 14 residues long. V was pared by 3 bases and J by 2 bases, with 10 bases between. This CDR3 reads CASSFGRANTEAFF. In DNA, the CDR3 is TGTGCCAGCAGTTTCGGCAGGGCTAACACTGAAGCTTTCTTT.

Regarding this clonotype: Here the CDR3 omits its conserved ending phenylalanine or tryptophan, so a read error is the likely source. The CDR3 reads CASSAGTQYS. The CDR3, as DNA: TGTGCCAGCAGTGCGGGTACCCAGTACTCC. The rearrangement uses TRBV2 and TRBJ2-5; unclear D gene. Trimming removed 4 bases at V and 8 bases at J, with 5 bases between. The CDR3 loop spans 10 amino acids. Germline CDR1 is SNHLY and CDR2 is FYNNEI.

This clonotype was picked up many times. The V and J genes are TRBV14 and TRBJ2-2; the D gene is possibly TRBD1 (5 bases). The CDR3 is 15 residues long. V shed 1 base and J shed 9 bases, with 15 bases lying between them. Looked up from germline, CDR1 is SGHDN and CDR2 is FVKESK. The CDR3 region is CASSQGRPGLRELFF. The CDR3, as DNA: TGTGCCAGCAGCCAAGGGCGTCCAGGGCTCCGGGAGCTGTTTTTT.

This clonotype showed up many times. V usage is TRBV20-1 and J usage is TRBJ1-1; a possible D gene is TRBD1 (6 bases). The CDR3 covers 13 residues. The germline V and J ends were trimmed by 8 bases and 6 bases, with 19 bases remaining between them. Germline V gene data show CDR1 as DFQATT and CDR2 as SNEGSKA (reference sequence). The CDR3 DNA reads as TGCAGTATTCACAGGGTTTCTAACCCTGAAGCTTTCTTT. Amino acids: CSIHRVSNPEAFF.

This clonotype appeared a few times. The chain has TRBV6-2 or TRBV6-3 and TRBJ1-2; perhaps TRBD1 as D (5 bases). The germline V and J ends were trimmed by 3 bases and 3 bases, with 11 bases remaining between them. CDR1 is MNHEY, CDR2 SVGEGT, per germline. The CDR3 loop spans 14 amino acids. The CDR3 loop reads CASSYLGADYGYTF. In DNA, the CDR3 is TGTGCCAGCAGTTATCTTGGGGCGGACTATGGCTACACCTTC.

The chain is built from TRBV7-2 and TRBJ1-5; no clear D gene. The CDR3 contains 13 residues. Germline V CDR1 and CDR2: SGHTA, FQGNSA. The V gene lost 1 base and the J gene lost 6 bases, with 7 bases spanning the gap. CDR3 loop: CASSLGVGQPQHF. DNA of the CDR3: TGTGCCAGCAGCTTAGGAGTGGGTCAGCCCCAGCATTTT.

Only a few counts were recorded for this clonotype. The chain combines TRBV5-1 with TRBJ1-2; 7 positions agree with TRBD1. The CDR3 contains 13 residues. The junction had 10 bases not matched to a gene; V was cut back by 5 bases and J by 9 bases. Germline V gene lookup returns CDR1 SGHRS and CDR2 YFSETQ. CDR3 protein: CASSSTGRVSYTF. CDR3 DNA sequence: TGCGCCAGCAGTTCGACAGGGAGAGTCAGCTACACCTTC.

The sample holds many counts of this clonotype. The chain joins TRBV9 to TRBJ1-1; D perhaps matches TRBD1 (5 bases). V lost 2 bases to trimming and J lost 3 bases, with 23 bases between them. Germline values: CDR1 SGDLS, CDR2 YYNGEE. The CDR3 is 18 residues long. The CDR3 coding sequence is TGTGCCAGCAGCGTCTCTCACAGACCGGGGACGATGGACACTGAAGCTTTCTTT. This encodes CASSVSHRPGTMDTEAFF.